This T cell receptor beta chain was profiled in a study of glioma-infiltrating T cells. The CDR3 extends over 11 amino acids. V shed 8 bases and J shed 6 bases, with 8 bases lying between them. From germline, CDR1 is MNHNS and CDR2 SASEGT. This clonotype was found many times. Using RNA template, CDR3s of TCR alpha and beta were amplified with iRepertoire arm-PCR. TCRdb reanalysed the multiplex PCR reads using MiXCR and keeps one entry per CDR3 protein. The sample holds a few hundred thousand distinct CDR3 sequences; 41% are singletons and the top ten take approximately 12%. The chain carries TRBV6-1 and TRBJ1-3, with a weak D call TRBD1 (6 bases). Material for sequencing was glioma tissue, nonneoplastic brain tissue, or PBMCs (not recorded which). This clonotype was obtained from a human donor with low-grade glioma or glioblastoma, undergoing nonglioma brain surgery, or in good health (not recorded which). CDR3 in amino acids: CASGGENTIYF. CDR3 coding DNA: TGTGCCAGCGGGGGCGAAAACACCATATATTTT.